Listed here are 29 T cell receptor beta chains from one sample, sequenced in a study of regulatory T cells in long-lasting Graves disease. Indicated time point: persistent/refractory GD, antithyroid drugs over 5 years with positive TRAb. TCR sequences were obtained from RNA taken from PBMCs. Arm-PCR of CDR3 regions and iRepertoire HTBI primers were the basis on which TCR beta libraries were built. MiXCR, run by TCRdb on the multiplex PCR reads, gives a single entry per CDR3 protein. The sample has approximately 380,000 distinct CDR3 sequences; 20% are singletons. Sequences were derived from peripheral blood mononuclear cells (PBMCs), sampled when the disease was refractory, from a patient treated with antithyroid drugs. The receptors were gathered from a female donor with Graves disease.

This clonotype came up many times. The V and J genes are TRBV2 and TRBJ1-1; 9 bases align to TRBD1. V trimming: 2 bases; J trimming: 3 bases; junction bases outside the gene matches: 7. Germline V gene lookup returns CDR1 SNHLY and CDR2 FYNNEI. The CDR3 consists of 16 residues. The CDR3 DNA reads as TGTGCCAGCAGTGAAACGACAGGGGGAGAGGACACTGAAGCTTTCTTT. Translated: CASSETTGGEDTEAFF.

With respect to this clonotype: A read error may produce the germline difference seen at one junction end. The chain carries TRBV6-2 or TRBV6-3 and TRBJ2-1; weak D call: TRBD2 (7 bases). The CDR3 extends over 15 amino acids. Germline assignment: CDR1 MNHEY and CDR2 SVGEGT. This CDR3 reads CVSSGQRLALNEQFF. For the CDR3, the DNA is TGTGTCAGCAGTGGACAGAGACTAGCACTCAATGAGCAGTTCTTC.

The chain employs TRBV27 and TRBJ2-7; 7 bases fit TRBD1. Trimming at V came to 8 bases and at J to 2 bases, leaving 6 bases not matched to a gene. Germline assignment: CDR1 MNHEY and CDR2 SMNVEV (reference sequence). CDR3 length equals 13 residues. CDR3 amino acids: CASGRDRAYEQYF. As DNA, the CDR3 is TGTGCCAGCGGCCGGGACAGAGCCTACGAGCAGTACTTC.

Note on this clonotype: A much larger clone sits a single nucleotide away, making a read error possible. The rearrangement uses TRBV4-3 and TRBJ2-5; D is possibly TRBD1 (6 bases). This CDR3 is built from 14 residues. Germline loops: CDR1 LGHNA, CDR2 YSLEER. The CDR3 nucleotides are TGCGCCGGCAGCCAAGACAGGTTCCAAGAGACCCAGTACTTC. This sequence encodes CAGSQDRFQETQYF.

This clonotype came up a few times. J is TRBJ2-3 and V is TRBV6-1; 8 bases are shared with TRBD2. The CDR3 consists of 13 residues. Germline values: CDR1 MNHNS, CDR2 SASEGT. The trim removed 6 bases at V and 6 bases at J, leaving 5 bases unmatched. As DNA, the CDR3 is TGTGCCAGCAGCACAAGACTAGCGGATACGCAGTATTTT. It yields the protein CASSTRLADTQYF.

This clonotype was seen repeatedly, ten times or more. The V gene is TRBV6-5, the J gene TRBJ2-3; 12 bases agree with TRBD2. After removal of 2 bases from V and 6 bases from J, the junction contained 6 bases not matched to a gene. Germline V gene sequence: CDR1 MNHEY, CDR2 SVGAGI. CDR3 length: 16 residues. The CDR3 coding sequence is TGTGCCAGCAGTTACCAAACTAGCGGGAGGAGGGATACGCAGTATTTT. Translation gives CASSYQTSGRRDTQYF.

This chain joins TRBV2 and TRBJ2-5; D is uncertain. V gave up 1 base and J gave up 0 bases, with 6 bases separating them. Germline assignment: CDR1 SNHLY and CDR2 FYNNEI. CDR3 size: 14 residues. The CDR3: CASSEGIYQETQYF. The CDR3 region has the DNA TGTGCCAGCAGTGAAGGTATCTACCAAGAGACCCAGTACTTC.

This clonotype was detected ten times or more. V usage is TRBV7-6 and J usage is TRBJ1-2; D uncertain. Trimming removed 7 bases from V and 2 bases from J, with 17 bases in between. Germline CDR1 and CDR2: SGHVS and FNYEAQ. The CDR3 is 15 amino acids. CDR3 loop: CASKLTDNRNYGYTF. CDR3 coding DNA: TGTGCCAGCAAATTGACCGACAATAGGAACTATGGCTACACCTTC.

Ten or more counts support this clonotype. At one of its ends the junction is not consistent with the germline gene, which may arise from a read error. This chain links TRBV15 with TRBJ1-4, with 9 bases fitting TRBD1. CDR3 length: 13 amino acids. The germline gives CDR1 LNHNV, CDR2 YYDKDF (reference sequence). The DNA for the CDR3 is TGTGCCACTACAGGGGGCTTTGGTGAAAAACTATTTTTT. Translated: CATTGGFGEKLFF.

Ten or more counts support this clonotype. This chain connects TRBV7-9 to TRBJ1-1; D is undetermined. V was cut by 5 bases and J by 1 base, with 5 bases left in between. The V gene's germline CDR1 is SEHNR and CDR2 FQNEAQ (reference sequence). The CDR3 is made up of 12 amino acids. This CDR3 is CASSPQNTEAFF. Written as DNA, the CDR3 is TGTGCCAGCAGCCCACAGAACACTGAAGCTTTCTTT.

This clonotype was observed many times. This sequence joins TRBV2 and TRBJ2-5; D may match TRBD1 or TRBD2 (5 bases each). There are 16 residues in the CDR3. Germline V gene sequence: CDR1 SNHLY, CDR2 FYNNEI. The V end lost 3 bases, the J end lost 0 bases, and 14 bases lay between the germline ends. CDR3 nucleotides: TGTGCCAGCAGTGACGGGGCGGCACCATACCAAGAGACCCAGTACTTC. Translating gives CASSDGAAPYQETQYF.

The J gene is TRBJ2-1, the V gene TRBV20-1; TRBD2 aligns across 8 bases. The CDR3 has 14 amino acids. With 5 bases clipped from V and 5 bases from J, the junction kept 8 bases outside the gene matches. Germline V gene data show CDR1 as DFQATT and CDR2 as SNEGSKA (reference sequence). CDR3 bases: TGCAGTGCTTCGACTAGCGAGGAGAACAATGAGCAGTTCTTC. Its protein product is CSASTSEENNEQFF.

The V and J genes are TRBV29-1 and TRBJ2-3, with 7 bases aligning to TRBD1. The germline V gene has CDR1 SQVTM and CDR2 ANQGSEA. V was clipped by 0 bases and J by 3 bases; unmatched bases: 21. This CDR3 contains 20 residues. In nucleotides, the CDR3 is TGCAGCGTTGAAGATCCCACCCTAGGATGGCGTCGACAGGGTACAGATACGCAGTATTTT. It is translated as CSVEDPTLGWRRQGTDTQYF.

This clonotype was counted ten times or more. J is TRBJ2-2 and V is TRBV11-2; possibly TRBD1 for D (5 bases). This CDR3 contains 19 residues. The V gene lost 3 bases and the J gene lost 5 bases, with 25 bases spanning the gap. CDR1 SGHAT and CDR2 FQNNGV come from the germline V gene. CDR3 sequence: CASSFPAGIRGSGTGELFF. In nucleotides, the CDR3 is TGTGCCAGCAGCTTCCCCGCAGGGATAAGAGGAAGTGGAACCGGGGAGCTGTTTTTT. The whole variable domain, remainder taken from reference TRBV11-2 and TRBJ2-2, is EAGVAQSPRYKIIEKRQSVAFWCNPISGHATLYWYQQILGQGPKLLIQFQNNGVVDDSQLPKDRFSAERLKGVDSTLKIQPAKLEDSAVYLCASSFPAGIRGSGTGELFFGEGSRLTVL.

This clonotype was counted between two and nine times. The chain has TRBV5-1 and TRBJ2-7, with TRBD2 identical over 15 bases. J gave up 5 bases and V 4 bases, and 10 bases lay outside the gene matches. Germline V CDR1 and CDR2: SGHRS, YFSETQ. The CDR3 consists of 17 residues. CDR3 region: CASSPGLAGGPRNEQYF. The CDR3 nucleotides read TGCGCCAGCAGCCCCGGACTAGCGGGAGGGCCCAGGAACGAGCAGTACTTC.

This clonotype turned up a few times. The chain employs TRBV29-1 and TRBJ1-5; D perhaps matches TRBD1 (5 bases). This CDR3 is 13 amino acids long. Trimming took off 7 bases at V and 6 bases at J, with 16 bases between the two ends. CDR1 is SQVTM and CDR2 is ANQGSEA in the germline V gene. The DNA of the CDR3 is TGCAGCGCGGCCGGGGGGGAGGGTCAGCCCCAGCATTTT. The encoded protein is CSAAGGEGQPQHF.

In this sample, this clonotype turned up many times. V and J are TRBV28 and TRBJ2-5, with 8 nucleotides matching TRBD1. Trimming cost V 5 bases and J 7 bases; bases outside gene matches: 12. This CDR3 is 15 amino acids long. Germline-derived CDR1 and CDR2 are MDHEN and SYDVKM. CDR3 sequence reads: CASSPHSGTGATQYF. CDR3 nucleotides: TGTGCCAGCAGTCCCCATTCCGGGACAGGTGCGACCCAGTACTTC. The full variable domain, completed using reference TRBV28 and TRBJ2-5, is DVKVTQSSRYLVKRTGEKVFLECVQDMDHENMFWYRQDPGLGLRLIYFSYDVKMKEKGDIPEGYSVSREKKERFSLILESASTNQTSMYLCASSPHSGTGATQYFGPGTRLLVL.

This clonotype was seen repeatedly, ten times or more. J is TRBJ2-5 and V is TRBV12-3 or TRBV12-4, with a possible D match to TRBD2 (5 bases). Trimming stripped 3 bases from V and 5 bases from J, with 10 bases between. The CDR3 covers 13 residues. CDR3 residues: CASSFFGKETQYF. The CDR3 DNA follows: TGTGCCAGCAGTTTTTTCGGGAAGGAGACCCAGTACTTC.

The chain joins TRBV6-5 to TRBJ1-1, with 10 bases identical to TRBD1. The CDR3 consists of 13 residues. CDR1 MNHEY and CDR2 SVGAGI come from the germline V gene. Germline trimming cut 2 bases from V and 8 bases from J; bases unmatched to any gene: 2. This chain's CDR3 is CASSYGDRGEAFF. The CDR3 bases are TGTGCCAGCAGTTACGGGGACAGGGGAGAAGCTTTCTTT.

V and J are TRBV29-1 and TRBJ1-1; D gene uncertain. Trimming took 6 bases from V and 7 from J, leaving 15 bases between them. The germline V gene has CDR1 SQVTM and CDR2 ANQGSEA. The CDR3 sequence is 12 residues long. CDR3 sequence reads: CSVFRQADEAFF. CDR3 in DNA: TGCAGCGTCTTCCGTCAGGCAGATGAAGCTTTCTTT.

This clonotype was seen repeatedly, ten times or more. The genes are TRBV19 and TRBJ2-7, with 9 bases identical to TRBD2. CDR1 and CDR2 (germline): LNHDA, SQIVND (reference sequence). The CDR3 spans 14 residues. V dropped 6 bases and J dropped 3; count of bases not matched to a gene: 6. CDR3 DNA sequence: TGTGCCAGTAGGAGCGGACTAGCGAGCTACGAGCAGTACTTC. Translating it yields CASRSGLASYEQYF.

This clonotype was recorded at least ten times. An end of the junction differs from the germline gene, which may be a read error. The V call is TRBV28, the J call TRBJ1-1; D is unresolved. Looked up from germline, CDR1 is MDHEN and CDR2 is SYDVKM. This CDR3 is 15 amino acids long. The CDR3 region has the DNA TGTGCCAGCAGCTTATGGGAGGGCTTGAACACTGAAGCTTTCTTT. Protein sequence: CASSLWEGLNTEAFF.

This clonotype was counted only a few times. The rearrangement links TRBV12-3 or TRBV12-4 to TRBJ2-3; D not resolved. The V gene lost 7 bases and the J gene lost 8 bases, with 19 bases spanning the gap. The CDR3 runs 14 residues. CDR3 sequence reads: CASTTTTPPVTQYF. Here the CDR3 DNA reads TGTGCCAGCACTACGACCACCCCCCCGGTTACGCAGTATTTT.

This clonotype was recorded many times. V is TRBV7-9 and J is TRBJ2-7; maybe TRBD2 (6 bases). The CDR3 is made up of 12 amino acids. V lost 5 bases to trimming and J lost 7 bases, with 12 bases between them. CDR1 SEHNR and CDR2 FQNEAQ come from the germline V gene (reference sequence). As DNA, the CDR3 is TGTGCCAGCAGCCCCCGGGGGTGGGAGCAGTACTTC. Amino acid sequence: CASSPRGWEQYF.

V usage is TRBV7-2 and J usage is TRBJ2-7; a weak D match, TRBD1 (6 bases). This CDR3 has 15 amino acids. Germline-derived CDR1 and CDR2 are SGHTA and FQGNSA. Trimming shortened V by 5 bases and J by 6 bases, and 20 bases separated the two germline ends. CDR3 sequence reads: CASSLRPRGSSEQYF. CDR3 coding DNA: TGTGCCAGCAGCCTTCGACCGAGGGGGAGCTCCGAGCAGTACTTC.

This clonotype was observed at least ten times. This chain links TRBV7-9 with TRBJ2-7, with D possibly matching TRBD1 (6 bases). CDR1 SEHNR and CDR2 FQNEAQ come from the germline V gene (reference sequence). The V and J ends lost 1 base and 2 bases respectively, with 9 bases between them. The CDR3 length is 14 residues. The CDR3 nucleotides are TGTGCCAGCAGCTTAGGGGACACTCCCTACGAGCAGTACTTC. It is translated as CASSLGDTPYEQYF. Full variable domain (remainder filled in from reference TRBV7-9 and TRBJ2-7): DTGVSQNPRHKITKRGQNVTFRCDPISEHNRLYWYRQTLGQGPEFLTYFQNEAQLEKSRLLSDRFSAERPKGSFSTLEIQRTEQGDSAMYLCASSLGDTPYEQYFGPGTRLTVT.

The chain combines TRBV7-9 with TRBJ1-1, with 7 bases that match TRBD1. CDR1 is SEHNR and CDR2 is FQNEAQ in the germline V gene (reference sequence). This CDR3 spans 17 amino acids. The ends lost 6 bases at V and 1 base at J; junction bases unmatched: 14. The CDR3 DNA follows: TGTGCCAGCAGGAGAGACAGGGATAGAGCGGCGAACACTGAAGCTTTCTTT. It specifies CASRRDRDRAANTEAFF.

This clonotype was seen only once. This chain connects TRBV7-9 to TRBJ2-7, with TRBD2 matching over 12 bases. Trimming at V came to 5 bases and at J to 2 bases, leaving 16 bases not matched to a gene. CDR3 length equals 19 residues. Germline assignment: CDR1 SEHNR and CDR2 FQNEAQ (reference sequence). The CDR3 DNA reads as TGTGCCAGCAGCGCGCCGGGACTAGCGGGTGGGTCTTTCACCTACGAGCAGTACTTC. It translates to CASSAPGLAGGSFTYEQYF.

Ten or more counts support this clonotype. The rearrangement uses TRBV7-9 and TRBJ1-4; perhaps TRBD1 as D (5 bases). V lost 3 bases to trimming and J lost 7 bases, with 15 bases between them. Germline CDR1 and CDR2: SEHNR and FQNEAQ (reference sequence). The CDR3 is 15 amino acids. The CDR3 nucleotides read TGTGCCAGCAGCTTGGATTGGGGCCGCGGTGAAAAACTGTTTTTT. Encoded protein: CASSLDWGRGEKLFF.